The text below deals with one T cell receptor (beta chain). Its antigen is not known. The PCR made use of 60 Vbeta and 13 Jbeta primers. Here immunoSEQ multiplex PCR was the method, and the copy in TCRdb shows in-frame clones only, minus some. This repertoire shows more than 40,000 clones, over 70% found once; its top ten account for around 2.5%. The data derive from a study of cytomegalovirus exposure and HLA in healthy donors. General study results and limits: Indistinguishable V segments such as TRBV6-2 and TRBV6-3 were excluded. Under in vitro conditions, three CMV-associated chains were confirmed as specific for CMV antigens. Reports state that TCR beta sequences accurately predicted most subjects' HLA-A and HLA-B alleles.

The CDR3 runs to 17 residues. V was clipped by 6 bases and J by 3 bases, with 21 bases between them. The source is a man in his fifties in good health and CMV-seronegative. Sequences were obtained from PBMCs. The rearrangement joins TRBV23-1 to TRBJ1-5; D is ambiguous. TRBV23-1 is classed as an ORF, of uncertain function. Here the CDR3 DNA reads TGCGCCAGCAGACGAGAAGAGGGCAGACACACCAATCAGCCCCAGCATTTT. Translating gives CASRREEGRHTNQPQHF.